This T cell receptor beta chain is from a study of cytomegalovirus exposure and HLA in healthy donors. A remark on this clone: Its antigen remains unknown.

The PCR used 60 Vbeta and 13 Jbeta primers. Measured with immunoSEQ multiplex PCR; TCRdb has only the in-frame clones, and not every one. The sample has 80,000 to 95,000 clones; 60% to 80% are singletons. The CDR3 runs to 16 residues. Trimming took 2 bases from V and 2 from J, leaving 15 bases between them. Germline assignment: CDR1 LNHDA and CDR2 SQIVND (reference sequence). Study-wide points: CMV antigen specificity of three CMV-associated chains was confirmed in vitro. TCR beta sequences reportedly predicted the HLA-A and HLA-B alleles of most subjects accurately.

The chain combines TRBV19 with TRBJ2-5; tentative D call: TRBD1 (6 bases). Material: PBMCs. The clonotype comes from a female donor in good health and CMV-seronegative. The DNA for the CDR3 is TGTGCCAGTAGTATAACGGCAGGGGCCCTACAAGAGACCCAGTACTTC. Translation gives CASSITAGALQETQYF.